This TCR beta chain was retrieved from a study of CD8 T cells in ankylosing spondylitis. Study results and caveats: Clones linked to disease, bearing a CD8+ phenotype, were relatively rare in peripheral blood. Reports say disease-linked clones showed up significantly more in matched ankylosing spondylitis synovial fluid.

This clonotype showed up many times. As yet, its antigen is unknown. Looked up from germline, CDR1 is SGHTA and CDR2 is FQGNSA. V gave up 6 bases and J gave up 8 bases, with 13 bases separating them. The CDR3 runs 12 residues. TCRdb reanalysed the 5' RACE reads using MiXCR and keeps one entry per CDR3 protein. The sample records about 44,000 distinct CDR3 sequences, around 10% being singletons. This chain joins TRBV7-2 and TRBJ1-2; weak D call: TRBD1 (5 bases). What was sequenced was blood, either unsorted or a sorted T cell fraction (not recorded which). The clonotype originates from a male donor with ankylosing spondylitis or in good health (not recorded which). The CDR3: CASSDSESGYTF. In DNA form, the CDR3 reads TGTGCCAGCAGTGACAGTGAATCGGGCTACACCTTC.